This TCR beta chain was captured by sequencing in a study of human T cells and chemical hapten exposure. Study findings and constraints: TCRs above 1 in 1000 frequency did not change with DPC sensitization.

TCRdb re-called the RACE reads through MiXCR, storing one row per CDR3 protein. The repertoire holds roughly 90,000 distinct CDR3 sequences, roughly a tenth seen once, with around 1% in the top ten. Time point described: patch test 3, about 24 weeks after DPC sensitization. Treatment given: therapeutic diphenylcyclopropenone sensitization with weekly scalp DPC. This clonotype turned up a few times. Its antigen is unidentified. Trimming cost V 6 bases and J 4 bases; bases outside gene matches: 8. The CDR3 sequence is 15 residues long. Germline V CDR1 and CDR2: SGHKS, YYEKEE (reference sequence). V is TRBV5-5 and J is TRBJ2-1, with 9 nucleotides matching TRBD1. This TCR came from a woman aged 30 to 39 with alopecia areata. Some clones in this sample may be carry-over from other donors' samples. The specimen comprised whole blood, sampled in connection with sensitization to the hapten diphenylcyclopropenone (DPC). CDR3 sequence: CASMAGQGTYNEQFF. DNA of the CDR3: TGTGCCAGCATGGCGGGACAGGGAACTTACAATGAGCAGTTCTTC.